This T cell receptor beta chain originates from a study of blood T cells in healthy people across ages. Study outcomes and limitations: Higher diversity, along with more naive CD4+ cells, distinguished long-lived donors from aged donors.

The second PCR ran roughly 6 to 12 cycles with a sample-barcoded 5' primer and J-beta primers. MiXCR, applied by TCRdb to the 5' RACE reads, yields one record per CDR3 protein. The sample records about 670,000 distinct CDR3 sequences, 52% being singletons. For this clonotype: Its antigen remains unidentified.

This CDR3 contains 16 residues. The germline CDR1 and CDR2 sequences are MNHEY and SVGAGI. The J segment lost 7 bases and the V segment lost 0 bases, leaving 8 bases of the junction unmatched. The chain combines TRBV6-5 with TRBJ2-1, with TRBD2 matching over 8 bases. Material: blood. The TCR originated in a woman of 80 years or more in good health. The CDR3 DNA follows: TGTGCCAGCAGTTACTCGGGCGGACTAGCTTATAATGAGCAGTTCTTC. Amino acids: CASSYSGGLAYNEQFF.